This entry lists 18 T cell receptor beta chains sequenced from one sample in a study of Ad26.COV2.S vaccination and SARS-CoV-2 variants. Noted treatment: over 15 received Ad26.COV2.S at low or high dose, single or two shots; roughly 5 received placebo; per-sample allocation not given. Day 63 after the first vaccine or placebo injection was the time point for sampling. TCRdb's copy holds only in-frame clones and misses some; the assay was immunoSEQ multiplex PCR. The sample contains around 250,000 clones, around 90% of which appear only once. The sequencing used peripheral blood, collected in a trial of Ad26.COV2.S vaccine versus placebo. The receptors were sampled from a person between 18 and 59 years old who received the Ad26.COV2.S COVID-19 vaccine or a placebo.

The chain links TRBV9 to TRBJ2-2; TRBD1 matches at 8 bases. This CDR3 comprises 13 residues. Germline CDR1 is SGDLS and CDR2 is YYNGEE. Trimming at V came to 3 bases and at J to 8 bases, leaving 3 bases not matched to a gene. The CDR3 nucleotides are TGTGCCAGCAGCGACGGGACAGGAGGGGAGCTGTTTTTT. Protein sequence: CASSDGTGGELFF.

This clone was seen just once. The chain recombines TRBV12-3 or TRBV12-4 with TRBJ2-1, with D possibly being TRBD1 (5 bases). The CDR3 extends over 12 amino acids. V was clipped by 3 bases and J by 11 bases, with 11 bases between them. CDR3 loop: CASSFREVKQFF. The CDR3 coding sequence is TGTGCCAGCAGTTTCAGGGAAGTTAAGCAGTTCTTC.

The CDR3 bases are TGTGCCAGCAGCTTAGAAGGGGCCGAGCAGTACTTC. This sequence encodes CASSLEGAEQYF. The chain is built from TRBV11-2 and TRBJ2-7, with D tentatively TRBD1 (5 bases). Trimming shortened V by 0 bases and J by 6 bases, and 6 bases separated the two germline ends. The germline V gene has CDR1 SGHAT and CDR2 FQNNGV. The CDR3 length is 12 residues.

In DNA form, the CDR3 reads TGTGCCAGCAGCCACAGAGGGGGAGTCAATGAGCAGTTCTTC. Its protein product is CASSHRGGVNEQFF. The V gene is TRBV3-1 (or the pseudogene TRBV3-2), the J gene TRBJ2-1; the D gene is possibly TRBD1 (6 bases). The CDR3 contains 14 residues. CDR1 is LGHDT, CDR2 YNNKEL, per germline (reference sequence). The V gene lost 3 bases and the J gene lost 6 bases, with 12 bases spanning the gap.

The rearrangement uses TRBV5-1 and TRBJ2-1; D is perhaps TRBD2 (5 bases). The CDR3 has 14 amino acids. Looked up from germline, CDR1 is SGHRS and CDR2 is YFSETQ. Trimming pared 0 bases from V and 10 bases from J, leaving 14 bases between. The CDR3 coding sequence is TGCGCCAGCAGCTTGGCTACTAGAATTGAGGAGCAGTTCTTC. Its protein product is CASSLATRIEEQFF.

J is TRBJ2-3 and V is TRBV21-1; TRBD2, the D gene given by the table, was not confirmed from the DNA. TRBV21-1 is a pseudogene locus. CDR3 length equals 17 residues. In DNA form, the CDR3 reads TGTGCCAGCAGGGGATGGGATAGCGGGAGATGGGAAGATACGCAGTATTTT. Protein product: CASRGWDSGRWEDTQYF.

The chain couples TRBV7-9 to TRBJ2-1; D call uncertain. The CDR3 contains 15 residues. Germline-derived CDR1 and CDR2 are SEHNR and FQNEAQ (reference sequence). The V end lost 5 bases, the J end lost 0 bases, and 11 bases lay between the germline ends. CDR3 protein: CASSPLQSSYNEQFF. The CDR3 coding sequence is TGTGCCAGCAGCCCACTCCAGAGCTCCTACAATGAGCAGTTCTTC.

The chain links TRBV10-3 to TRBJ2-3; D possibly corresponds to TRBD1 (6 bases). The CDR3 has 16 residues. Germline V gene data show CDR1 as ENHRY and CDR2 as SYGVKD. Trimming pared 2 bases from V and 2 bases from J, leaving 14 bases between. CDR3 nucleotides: TGTGCCATCAGTGAGGGACAGCACCTCTCCACAGATACGCAGTATTTT. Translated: CAISEGQHLSTDTQYF.

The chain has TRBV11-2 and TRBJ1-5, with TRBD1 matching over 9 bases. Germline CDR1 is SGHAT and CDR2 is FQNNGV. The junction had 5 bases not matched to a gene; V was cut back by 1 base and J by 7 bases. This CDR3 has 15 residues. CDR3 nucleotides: TGTGCCAGCAGCTTAGGGACAGGGGTTTGGCAGCCCCAGCATTTT. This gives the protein CASSLGTGVWQPQHF.

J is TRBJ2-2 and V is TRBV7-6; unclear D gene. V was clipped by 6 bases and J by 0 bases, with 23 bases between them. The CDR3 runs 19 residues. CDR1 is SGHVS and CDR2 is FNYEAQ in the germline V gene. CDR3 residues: CASRTPGPARTTNTGELFF. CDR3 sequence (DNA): TGTGCCAGCAGGACTCCAGGCCCGGCTAGGACGACGAACACCGGGGAGCTGTTTTTT.

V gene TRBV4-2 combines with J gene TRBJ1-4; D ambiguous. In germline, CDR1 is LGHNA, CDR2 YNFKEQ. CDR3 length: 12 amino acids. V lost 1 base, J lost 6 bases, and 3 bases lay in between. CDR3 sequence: CASSQVDEKLFF. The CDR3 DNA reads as TGTGCCAGCAGCCAAGTTGATGAAAAACTGTTTTTT.

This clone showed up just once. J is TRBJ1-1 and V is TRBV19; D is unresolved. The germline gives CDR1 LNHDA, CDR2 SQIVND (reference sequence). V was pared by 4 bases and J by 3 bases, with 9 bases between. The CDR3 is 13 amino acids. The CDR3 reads CASSTRRDTEAFF. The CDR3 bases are TGTGCCAGTAGTACGAGAAGGGACACTGAAGCTTTCTTT.

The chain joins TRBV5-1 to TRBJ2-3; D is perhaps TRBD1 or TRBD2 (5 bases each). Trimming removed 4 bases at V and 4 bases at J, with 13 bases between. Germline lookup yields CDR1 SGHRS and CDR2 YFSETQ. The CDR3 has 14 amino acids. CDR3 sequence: CASSQGFGADTQYF. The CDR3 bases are TGCGCCAGCAGCCAGGGTTTCGGGGCAGATACGCAGTATTTT.

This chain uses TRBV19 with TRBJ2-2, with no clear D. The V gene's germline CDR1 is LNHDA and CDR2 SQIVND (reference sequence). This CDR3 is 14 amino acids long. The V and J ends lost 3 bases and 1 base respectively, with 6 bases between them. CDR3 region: CASSIGRNTGELFF. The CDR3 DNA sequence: TGTGCCAGTAGTATCGGAAGGAACACCGGGGAGCTGTTTTTT.

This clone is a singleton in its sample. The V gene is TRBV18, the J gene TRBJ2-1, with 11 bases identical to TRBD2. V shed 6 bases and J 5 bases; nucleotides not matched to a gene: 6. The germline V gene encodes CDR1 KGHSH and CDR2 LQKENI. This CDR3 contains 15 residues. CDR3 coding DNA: TGTGCCAGCTCTCCCACTAGCGGGAGCCACAATGAGCAGTTCTTC. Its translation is CASSPTSGSHNEQFF.

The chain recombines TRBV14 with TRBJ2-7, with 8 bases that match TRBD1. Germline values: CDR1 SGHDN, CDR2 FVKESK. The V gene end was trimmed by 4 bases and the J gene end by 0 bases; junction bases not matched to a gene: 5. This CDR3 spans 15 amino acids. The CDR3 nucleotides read TGTGCCAGCAGCCGAACAGGGGGGCACTCCTACGAGCAGTACTTC. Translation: CASSRTGGHSYEQYF. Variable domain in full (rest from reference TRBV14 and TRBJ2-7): EAGVTQFPSHSVIEKGQTVTLRCDPISGHDNLYWYRRVMGKEIKFLLHFVKESKQDESGMPNNRFLAERTGGTYSTLKVQPAELEDSGVYFCASSRTGGHSYEQYFGPGTRLTVT.

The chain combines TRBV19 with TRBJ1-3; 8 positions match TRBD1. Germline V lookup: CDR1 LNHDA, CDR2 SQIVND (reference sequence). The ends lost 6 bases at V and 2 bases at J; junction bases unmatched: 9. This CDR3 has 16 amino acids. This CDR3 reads CASSPRAQGAGNTIYF. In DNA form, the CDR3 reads TGTGCCAGTAGCCCCAGGGCACAGGGGGCTGGAAACACCATATATTTT. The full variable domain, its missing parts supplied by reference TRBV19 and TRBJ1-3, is DGGITQSPKYLFRKEGQNVTLSCEQNLNHDAMYWYRQDPGQGLRLIYYSQIVNDFQKGDIAEGYSVSREKKESFPLTVTSAQKNPTAFYLCASSPRAQGAGNTIYFGEGSWLTVV.

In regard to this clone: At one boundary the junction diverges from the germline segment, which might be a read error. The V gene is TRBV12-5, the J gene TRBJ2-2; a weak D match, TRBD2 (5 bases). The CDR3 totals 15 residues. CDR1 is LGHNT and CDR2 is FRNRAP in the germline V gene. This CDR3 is CASGLVLGNSGELFF. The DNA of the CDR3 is TGTGCTAGTGGTTTGGTACTAGGGAACTCCGGGGAGCTGTTTTTT.